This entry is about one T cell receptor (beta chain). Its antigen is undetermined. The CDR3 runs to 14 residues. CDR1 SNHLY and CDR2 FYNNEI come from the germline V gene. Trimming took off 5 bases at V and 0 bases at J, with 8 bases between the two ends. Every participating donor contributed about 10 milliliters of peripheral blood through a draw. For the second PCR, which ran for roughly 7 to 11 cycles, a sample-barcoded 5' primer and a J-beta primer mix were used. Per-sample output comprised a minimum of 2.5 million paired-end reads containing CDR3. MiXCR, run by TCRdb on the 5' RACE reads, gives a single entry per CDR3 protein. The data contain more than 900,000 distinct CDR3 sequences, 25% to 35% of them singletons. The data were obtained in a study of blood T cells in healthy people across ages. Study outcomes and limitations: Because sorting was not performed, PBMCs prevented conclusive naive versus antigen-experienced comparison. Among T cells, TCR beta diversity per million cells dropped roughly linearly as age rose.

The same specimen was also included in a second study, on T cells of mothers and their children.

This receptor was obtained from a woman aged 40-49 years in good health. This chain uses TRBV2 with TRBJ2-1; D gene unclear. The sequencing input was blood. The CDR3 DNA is TGTGCCAGCAGTCAGGTTAGCTCCTACAATGAGCAGTTCTTC. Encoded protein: CASSQVSSYNEQFF.